The clone carrying this T cell receptor beta chain was seen more than once but under ten times. Addition of a universal primer site occurred through template switching, and cDNA carried unique molecular identifiers. TCRdb called the 5' RACE reads again in MiXCR, with one record for every CDR3 protein. Here the sample spans 1.5 million to 2 million distinct CDR3 sequences, roughly 35% being singletons. CDR1 and CDR2 (germline): MNHEY, SVGAGI. This CDR3 has 14 amino acids. Trimming took off 6 bases at V and 0 bases at J, with 11 bases between the two ends. The data originate from a study of identical twins.

This sequence was found in a newborn girl in good health. This rearrangement joins TRBV6-5 to TRBJ1-1; tentative D call: TRBD1 (6 bases). Sequenced input: cord blood. The CDR3, as DNA: TGTGCCAGCAGACCCGACAGGCTGAACACTGAAGCTTTCTTT. Protein: CASRPDRLNTEAFF.